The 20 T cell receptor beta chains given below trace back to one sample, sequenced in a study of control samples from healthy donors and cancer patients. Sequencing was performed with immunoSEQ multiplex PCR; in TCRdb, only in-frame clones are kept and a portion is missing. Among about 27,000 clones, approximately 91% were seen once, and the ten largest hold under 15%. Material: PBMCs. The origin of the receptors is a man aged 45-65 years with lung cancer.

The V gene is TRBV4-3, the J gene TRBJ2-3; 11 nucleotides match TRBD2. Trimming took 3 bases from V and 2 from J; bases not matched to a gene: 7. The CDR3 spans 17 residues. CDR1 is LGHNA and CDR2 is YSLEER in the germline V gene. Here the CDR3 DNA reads TGCGCCAGCAGCCAGGGGATAGCGGGGGGGTACACAGATACGCAGTATTTT. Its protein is CASSQGIAGGYTDTQYF.

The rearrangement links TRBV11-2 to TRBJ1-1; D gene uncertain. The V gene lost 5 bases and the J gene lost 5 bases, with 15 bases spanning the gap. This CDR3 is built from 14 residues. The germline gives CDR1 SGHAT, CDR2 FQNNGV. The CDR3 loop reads CASSLNAGRTEAFF. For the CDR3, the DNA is TGTGCCAGCAGCCTGAATGCGGGGAGGACTGAAGCTTTCTTT.

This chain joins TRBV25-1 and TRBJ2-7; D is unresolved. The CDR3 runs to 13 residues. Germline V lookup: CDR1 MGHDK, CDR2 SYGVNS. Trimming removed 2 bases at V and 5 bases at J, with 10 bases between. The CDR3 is CASSEVGMDEQYF. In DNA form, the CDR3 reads TGTGCCAGCAGTGAAGTGGGAATGGACGAGCAGTACTTC.

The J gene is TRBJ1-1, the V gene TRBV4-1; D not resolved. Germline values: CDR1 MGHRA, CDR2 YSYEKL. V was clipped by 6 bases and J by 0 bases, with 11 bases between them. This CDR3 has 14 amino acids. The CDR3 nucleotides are TGCGCCAGCAGACCTGGGCAGATGAACACTGAAGCTTTCTTT. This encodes CASRPGQMNTEAFF.

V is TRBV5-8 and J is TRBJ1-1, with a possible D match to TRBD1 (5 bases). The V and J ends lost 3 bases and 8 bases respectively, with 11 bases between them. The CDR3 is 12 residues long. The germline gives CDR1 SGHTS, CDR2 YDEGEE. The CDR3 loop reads CASSSPGTEAFF. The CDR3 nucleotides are TGTGCCAGCAGCTCCCCGGGGACCGAAGCTTTCTTT.

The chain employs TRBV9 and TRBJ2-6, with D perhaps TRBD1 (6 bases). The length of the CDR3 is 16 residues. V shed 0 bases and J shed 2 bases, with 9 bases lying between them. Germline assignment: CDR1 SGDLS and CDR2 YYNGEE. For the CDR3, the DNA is TGTGCCAGCAGCGTAGAACAGGGCACTGGGGCCAACGTCCTGACTTTC. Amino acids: CASSVEQGTGANVLTF.

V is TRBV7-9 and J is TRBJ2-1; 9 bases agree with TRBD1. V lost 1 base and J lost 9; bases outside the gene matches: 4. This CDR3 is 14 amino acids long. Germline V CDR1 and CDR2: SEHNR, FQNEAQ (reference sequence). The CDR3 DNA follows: TGTGCCAGCAGCTTAGGGACAGGGGTGATTGAGCAGTTCTTC. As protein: CASSLGTGVIEQFF.

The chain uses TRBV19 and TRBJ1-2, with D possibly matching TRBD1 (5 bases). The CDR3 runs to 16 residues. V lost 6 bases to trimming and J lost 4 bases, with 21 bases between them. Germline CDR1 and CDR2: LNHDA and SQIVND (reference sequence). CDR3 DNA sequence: TGTGCCAGTAGGAGGGACCTAGGGAGGGATACCTATGGCTACACCTTC. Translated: CASRRDLGRDTYGYTF.

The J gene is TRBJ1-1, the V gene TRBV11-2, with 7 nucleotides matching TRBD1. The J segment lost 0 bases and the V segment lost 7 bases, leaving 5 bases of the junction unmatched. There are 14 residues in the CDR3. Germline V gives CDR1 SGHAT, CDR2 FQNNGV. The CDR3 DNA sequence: TGTGCCAGCACCCCGACAGGGATGAACACTGAAGCTTTCTTT. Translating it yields CASTPTGMNTEAFF.

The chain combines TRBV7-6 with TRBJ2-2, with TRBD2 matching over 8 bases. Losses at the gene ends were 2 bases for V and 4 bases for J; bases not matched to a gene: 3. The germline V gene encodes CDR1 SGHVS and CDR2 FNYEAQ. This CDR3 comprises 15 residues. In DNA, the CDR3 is TGTGCCAGCAGCTTACGGGGGGGCCTCACCGGGGAGCTGTTTTTT. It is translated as CASSLRGGLTGELFF.

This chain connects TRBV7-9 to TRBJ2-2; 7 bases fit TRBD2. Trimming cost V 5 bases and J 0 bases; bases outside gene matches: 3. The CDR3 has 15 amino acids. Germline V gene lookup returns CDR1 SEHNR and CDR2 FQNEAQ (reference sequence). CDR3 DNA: TGTGCCAGCAGCAGCGGGGCTTCGAACACCGGGGAGCTGTTTTTT. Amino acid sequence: CASSSGASNTGELFF.

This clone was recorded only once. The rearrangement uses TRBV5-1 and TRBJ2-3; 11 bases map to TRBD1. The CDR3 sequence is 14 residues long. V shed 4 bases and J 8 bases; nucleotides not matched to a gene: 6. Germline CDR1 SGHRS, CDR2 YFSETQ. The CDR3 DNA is TGCGCCAGCAGCAACGGACAGGGGGCATTTACGCAGTATTTT. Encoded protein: CASSNGQGAFTQYF. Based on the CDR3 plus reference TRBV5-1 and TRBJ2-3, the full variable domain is KAGVTQTPRYLIKTRGQQVTLSCSPISGHRSVSWYQQTPGQGLQFLFEYFSETQRNKGNFPGRFSGRQFSNSRSEMNVSTLELGDSALYLCASSNGQGAFTQYFGPGTRLTVL.

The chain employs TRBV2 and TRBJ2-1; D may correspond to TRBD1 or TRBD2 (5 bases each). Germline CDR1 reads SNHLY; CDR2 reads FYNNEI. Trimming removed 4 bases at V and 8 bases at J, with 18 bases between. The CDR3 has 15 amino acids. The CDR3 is CASSVEGGRGDEQFF. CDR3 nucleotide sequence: TGTGCCAGCAGTGTCGAGGGCGGCCGAGGGGATGAGCAGTTCTTC.

The CDR3 reads CASSPQDGPNEKLFF. For the CDR3, the DNA is TGTGCCAGCAGCCCTCAGGACGGGCCAAATGAAAAACTGTTTTTT. J is TRBJ1-4 and V is TRBV9, with D hard to call. CDR1 and CDR2 from the germline V gene are SGDLS and YYNGEE. This CDR3 is built from 15 residues. Trimming removed 4 bases from V and 5 bases from J, with 15 bases in between. Combining the CDR3 with reference TRBV9 and TRBJ1-4 gives the whole variable domain DSGVTQTPKHLITATGQRVTLRCSPRSGDLSVYWYQQSLDQGLQFLIQYYNGEERAKGNILERFSAQQFPDLHSELNLSSLELGDSALYFCASSPQDGPNEKLFFGSGTQLSVL.

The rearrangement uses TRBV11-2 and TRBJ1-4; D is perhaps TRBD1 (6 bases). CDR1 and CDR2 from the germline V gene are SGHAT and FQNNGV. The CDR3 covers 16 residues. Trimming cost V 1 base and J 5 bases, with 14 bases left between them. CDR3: CASSLGGGHRNEKLFF. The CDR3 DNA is TGTGCCAGCAGCTTAGGCGGGGGGCATCGGAATGAAAAACTGTTTTTT.

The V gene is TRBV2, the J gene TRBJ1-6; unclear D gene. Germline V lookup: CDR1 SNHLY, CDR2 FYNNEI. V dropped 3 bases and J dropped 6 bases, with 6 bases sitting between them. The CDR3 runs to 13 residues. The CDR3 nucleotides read TGTGCCAGCAGTGAGGATTTTAATTCACCCCTCCACTTT. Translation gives CASSEDFNSPLHF.

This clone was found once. The CDR3 loop is CASSYGTGAEGYTF. CDR3 in DNA: TGTGCCAGCAGTTATGGGACAGGCGCGGAAGGCTACACCTTC. The J gene is TRBJ1-2, the V gene TRBV2, with 8 bases that match TRBD1. The CDR3 sequence is 14 residues long. Trimming removed 5 bases from V and 8 bases from J; junction bases left unmatched: 10. Looked up from germline, CDR1 is SNHLY and CDR2 is FYNNEI.

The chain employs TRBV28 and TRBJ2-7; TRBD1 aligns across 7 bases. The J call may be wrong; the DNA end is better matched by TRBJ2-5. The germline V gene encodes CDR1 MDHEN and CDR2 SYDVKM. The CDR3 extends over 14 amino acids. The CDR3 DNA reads TGTGCCAGCAGGAAAGGGACAGTTCAAGAGACCCAGTACTTC. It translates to CASRKGTVQETQYF.

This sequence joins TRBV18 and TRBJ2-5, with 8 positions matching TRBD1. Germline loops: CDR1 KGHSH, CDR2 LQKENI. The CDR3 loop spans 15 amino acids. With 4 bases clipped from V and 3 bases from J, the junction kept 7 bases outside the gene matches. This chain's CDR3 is CASSQSTGAEETQYF. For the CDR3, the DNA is TGTGCCAGCTCACAGTCGACAGGGGCGGAAGAGACCCAGTACTTC.

CDR3 nucleotides: TGCGCCAGCAGCTCGCCGGGGGGAACTCATACCGGGGAGCTGTTTTTT. This encodes CASSSPGGTHTGELFF. The chain joins TRBV5-1 to TRBJ2-2, with TRBD2 matching over 7 bases. Germline V lookup: CDR1 SGHRS, CDR2 YFSETQ. This CDR3 region has 16 residues. Germline trimming cut 3 bases from V and 5 bases from J; bases unmatched to any gene: 10.